This TCR beta chain originates from a study of regulatory T cells in long-lasting Graves disease. This clonotype was seen only a few times. Its antigen is unidentified. As to time point: newly diagnosed GD, antithyroid drugs for less than 3 months. RNA from PBMCs was the source of the TCR library. Trimming took 4 bases from V and 1 from J, leaving 13 bases between them. Germline lookup yields CDR1 MNHEY and CDR2 SVGAGI. The CDR3 has 15 residues. General study findings and limits: Persistent cases favored TRBV28, TRBJ1-2 and TRBJ2-5.

Construction of the TCR beta libraries employed iRepertoire HTBI primers in conjunction with Arm-PCR of CDR3 regions. Methods used by the authors: Analysis of the samples identified roughly 62 TRBV and roughly 13 TRBJ segments. TCRdb reanalysed the multiplex PCR reads using MiXCR and keeps one entry per CDR3 protein. What appears here as the V and J calls and clone size reflects TCRdb's work, not the paper's. Here the sample spans 400,000 to 450,000 distinct CDR3 sequences, 15% to 20% being singletons. This same sample was also taken into another study, of T cells in Graves' hyperthyroidism and ophthalmopathy. From that paper: Participants, patients aged 18 to 65, had newly diagnosed hyperthyroidism with a duration under 2 months.

The clonotype originates from a woman under 40 with Graves disease. The sample in question was peripheral blood mononuclear cells (PBMCs), obtained at new diagnosis, from a patient treated with antithyroid drugs. V usage is TRBV6-5 and J usage is TRBJ1-1; D uncertain. Here the CDR3 reads CASSLRPTQNTEAFF. In DNA form, the CDR3 reads TGTGCCAGCAGTTTACGACCTACTCAGAACACTGAAGCTTTCTTT.